This paragraph covers one T cell receptor (beta chain) sequence. The target antigen is unknown. CDR3 length equals 16 residues. Germline V gene sequence: CDR1 MNHEY, CDR2 SMNVEV (reference sequence). The V end was cut by 1 base, the J end by 0 bases, with 10 bases between. The data stem from a study of a mutant IDH1 vaccine in newly diagnosed glioma. Overall study context: Onset of vaccination occurred 4-6 weeks following radiotherapy alone, or with temozolomide cycles. Treatment recipients were 62.5% male and about 40% female, and their mean age was roughly 40 years.

Time point given: week 11, during vaccination. All doses held 300 ug of mutant IDH1 20-mer peptide, with topical imiquimod. Donors had new IDH1-mutant astrocytomas of WHO grade 3 or 4 (ATRX-lost). Using immunoSEQ multiplex PCR, the repertoire was profiled, and TCRdb retains in-frame clones only, with some absent. This sample has some 64,000 clones, with 80% found just once. The receptor comes from a man aged 50 to 60 with glioma. The chain has TRBV27 and TRBJ2-1; D is possibly TRBD1 (5 bases). This specimen consisted of PBMCs, obtained from a glioma patient whose treatment included an IDH1 peptide vaccine. This CDR3 is CASSLFQGSSYNEQFF. CDR3 nucleotide sequence: TGTGCCAGCAGTTTATTTCAGGGCAGCTCCTACAATGAGCAGTTCTTC.